Listed below are T cell receptor beta chains from one sample, sequenced in a study of cytomegalovirus exposure and HLA in healthy donors. Produced via immunoSEQ multiplex PCR; TCRdb's table is partial and in-frame only. Of about 190,000 clones in the sample, approximately 80% were seen once. The sample taken for sequencing was PBMCs. The source is a young woman in good health and CMV-seropositive. Both conserved end residues are part of each CDR3. Each record gives: V gene, D gene, J gene, clone size, CDR3 DNA, CDR3 protein. The D gene is left open where the match is weak. Part of the rows lack a size; the others show once, few, many or a class for expanded clones.

TRBV6-1	.	TRBJ1-5	.	TGTGCCAGCAGTGAAGGTTTCTATCTTCCTAGTCAGCCCCAGCATTTT	CASSEGFYLPSQPQHF
TRBV28	.	TRBJ1-1	once	TGTGCCAGCAGGCCGGGGGGGGGCGCAAACACTGAAGCTTTCTTT	CASRPGGGANTEAFF
TRBV6-5	TRBD2	TRBJ2-7	.	TGTGCCAGTCGGCCTAGCGGGACCTCCTACGAGCAGTACTTC	CASRPSGTSYEQYF
TRBV29-1	.	TRBJ1-2	.	TGCAGCGCCCACCGGAGGGGCGGGGGGGGCTACACCTTC	CSAHRRGGGGYTF
TRBV6-6	TRBD1	TRBJ1-1	.	TGTGCCAGCAGTTACTCAGGGGGCCCGAACACTGAAGCTTTCTTT	CASSYSGGPNTEAFF
TRBV25-1	TRBD2	TRBJ2-3	.	TGTGCCAGCAGTGAATTAATTAGCGGGAGCACAGATACGCAGTATTTT	CASSELISGSTDTQYF
TRBV7-9	.	TRBJ2-5	once	TGTGCCAGCAGCTTAAACCGGGGGTCGGGAGAGACCCAGTACTTC	CASSLNRGSGETQYF
TRBV7-9	TRBD1	TRBJ1-2	.	TGTTCCAGCAGCCCCGCCGGACAGGCCGTTCCTAGGGGCGGCTACACCTTC	CSSSPAGQAVPRGGYTF
TRBV5-4	.	TRBJ1-2	.	TGTGCCAGCAGCCCGGAGGTCAACTATGGCTACACCTTC	CASSPEVNYGYTF
TRBV7-6	TRBD2	TRBJ2-7	few	TGTGCCAGCAGCCCAGGACTAGCGGGAGGACACGAGCAGTACTTC	CASSPGLAGGHEQYF
TRBV28	TRBD2	TRBJ2-3	.	TGTGCCAGCAGTCCTACCCGGGGCCGGGGGGCAGATACGCAGTATTTT	CASSPTRGRGADTQYF
TRBV10-3	.	TRBJ1-6	.	TGTGCCATCAGTACCTCTCGGACACCTTATAATTCACCCCTCCACTTT	CAISTSRTPYNSPLHF
TRBV11-2	TRBD1	TRBJ2-7	.	TGTGCCAGCAGCTTAGATTGGGCCATGACAGGGAGCGAGCAGTACTTC	CASSLDWAMTGSEQYF
TRBV28	.	TRBJ2-5	.	TGTGCCAGCAGCTATATCACGTACCAAGAGACCCAGTACTTC	CASSYITYQETQYF
TRBV2	.	TRBJ1-3	once	TGTGCCAGCGATTCTACCAAAGTAGGAGTCTCTGGAAACACCATATATTTT	CASDSTKVGVSGNTIYF
TRBV19	TRBD1	TRBJ1-4	.	TGTGCCAGTACCCAGGGACAGGCGGTTGAAAAACTGTTTTTT	CASTQGQAVEKLFF
TRBV6-6	.	TRBJ1-6	.	TGTGCCAGCAGTCCGAGGGGGGGTTCACCCCTCCACTTT	CASSPRGGSPLHF
TRBV11-3	TRBD1	TRBJ2-7	.	TGTGCCAGCAGCTCAAGGACAGGCTTCTACGAGCAGTACTTC	CASSSRTGFYEQYF